The 3 T cell receptor beta chains below were found in one sample sequenced in a study of T cells after posttransplantation cyclophosphamide. Busulfan-fludarabine conditioning, marrow transplant, and cyclophosphamide on days +3 and +4 were administered. Sequenced by immunoSEQ multiplex PCR; TCRdb stores in-frame clones only, minus some. The sample lists several thousand clones; around 80% were seen once. The source was CD4+ T cells sorted from blood, collected roughly 240 days after a stem cell transplant with posttransplant cyclophosphamide. The receptors come from a male patient between 25 and 40 years old who received an allogeneic stem cell transplant from a related donor, was CMV-positive, and had no GVHD. Certain T cells may be donor cells from the graft.

This chain connects TRBV6-6 to TRBJ2-3; the D is unclear. Germline CDR1 reads MNHNY; CDR2 reads SVGAGI (reference sequence). With 2 bases removed from V and 4 bases from J, the gap between germline ends came to 4 bases. The CDR3 runs 12 residues. CDR3 sequence: CASSYEADTQYF. Written as DNA, the CDR3 is TGTGCCAGCAGTTACGAGGCAGATACGCAGTATTTT.

This chain joins TRBV6-6 and TRBJ1-4, with D possibly matching TRBD1 (5 bases). Germline CDR1 reads MNHNY; CDR2 reads SVGAGI (reference sequence). Trimming left V 10 bases short and J 3 bases short, with 12 bases between. The CDR3 totals 13 residues. CDR3 nucleotide sequence: TGTGCCACGGGGGTCGTGGCTAATGAAAAACTGTTTTTT. Translated: CATGVVANEKLFF.

The V gene is TRBV7-3, the J gene TRBJ2-2; 9 bases are shared with TRBD2. Looked up from germline, CDR1 is SGHTA and CDR2 is FQGTGA. The CDR3 consists of 14 residues. Trimming took 3 bases from V and 10 from J; bases not matched to a gene: 6. The CDR3 is CASSFGGGAPELFF. Written as DNA, the CDR3 is TGTGCCAGCAGCTTTGGCGGGGGGGCCCCGGAGCTGTTTTTT.